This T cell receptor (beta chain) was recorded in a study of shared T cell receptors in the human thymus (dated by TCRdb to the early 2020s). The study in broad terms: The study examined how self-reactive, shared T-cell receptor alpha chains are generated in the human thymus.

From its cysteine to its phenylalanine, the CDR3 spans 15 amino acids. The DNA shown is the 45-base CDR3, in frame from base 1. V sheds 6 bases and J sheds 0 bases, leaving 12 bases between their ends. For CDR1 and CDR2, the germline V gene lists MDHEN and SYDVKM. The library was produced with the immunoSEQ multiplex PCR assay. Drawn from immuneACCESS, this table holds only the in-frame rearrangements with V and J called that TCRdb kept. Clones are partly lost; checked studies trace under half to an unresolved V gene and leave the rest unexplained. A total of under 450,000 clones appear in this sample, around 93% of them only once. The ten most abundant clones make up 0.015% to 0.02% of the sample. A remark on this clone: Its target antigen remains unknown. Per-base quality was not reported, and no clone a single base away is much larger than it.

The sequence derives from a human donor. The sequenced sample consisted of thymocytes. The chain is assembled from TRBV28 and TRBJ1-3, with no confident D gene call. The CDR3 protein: CASRDGIYSGNTIYF. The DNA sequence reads TGTGCCAGCAGGGATGGCATTTACTCTGGAAACACCATATATTTT. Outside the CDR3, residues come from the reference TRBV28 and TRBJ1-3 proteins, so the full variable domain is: DVKVTQSSRYLVKRTGEKVFLECVQDMDHENMFWYRQDPGLGLRLIYFSYDVKMKEKGDIPEGYSVSREKKERFSLILESASTNQTSMYLCASRDGIYSGNTIYFGEGSWLTVV.